These 18 T cell receptor beta chains originate from one sample sequenced in a study of regulatory T cells in long-lasting Graves disease. Time point here: newly diagnosed GD, antithyroid drugs for less than 3 months. RNA isolated from PBMCs was used to make the TCR library. Sequencing libraries for TCR beta were prepared with iRepertoire HTBI primers and Arm-PCR of CDR3 regions. Each CDR3 protein is one row after TCRdb ran MiXCR on the multiplex PCR reads. This sample yields approximately 300,000 distinct CDR3 sequences, of which approximately 20% are seen a single time; less than 40% belongs to the top ten. The sample in question was peripheral blood mononuclear cells (PBMCs), obtained at new diagnosis, from a patient treated with antithyroid drugs. The receptors derive from a female donor with Graves disease.

This clonotype was recorded at least ten times. The chain has TRBV28 and TRBJ1-1; tentative D call: TRBD1 (5 bases). The V and J ends lost 5 bases and 6 bases respectively, with 19 bases between them. Germline V CDR1 and CDR2: MDHEN, SYDVKM. This CDR3 is built from 15 residues. CDR3: CASSNQGGERAEAFF. The CDR3 DNA is TGTGCCAGCAGTAATCAGGGTGGGGAGCGCGCTGAAGCTTTCTTT.

This clonotype appeared many times. The chain combines TRBV12-3 or TRBV12-4 with TRBJ1-2; 11 bases align to TRBD1. The CDR3 loop spans 16 amino acids. V was pared by 3 bases and J by 3 bases, with 6 bases of the junction left unmatched. The CDR3 DNA follows: TGTGCCAGCAGTTTCGCGGACAGGGGGCTTGACTATGGCTACACCTTC. Translating it yields CASSFADRGLDYGYTF.

This clonotype was counted at least ten times. The rearrangement links TRBV19 to TRBJ1-2; no reliable D call. Germline values: CDR1 LNHDA, CDR2 SQIVND (reference sequence). This CDR3 has 16 amino acids. The ends were cut back, 5 bases at V and 2 bases at J, with 18 bases in the middle. CDR3 sequence reads: CASSSLTTVRNYGYTF. Here the CDR3 DNA reads TGTGCCAGTAGTTCCCTGACTACCGTTCGAAACTATGGCTACACCTTC. Variable domain in full (rest from reference TRBV19 and TRBJ1-2): DGGITQSPKYLFRKEGQNVTLSCEQNLNHDAMYWYRQDPGQGLRLIYYSQIVNDFQKGDIAEGYSVSREKKESFPLTVTSAQKNPTAFYLCASSSLTTVRNYGYTFGSGTRLTVV.

V gene TRBV3-1 combines with J gene TRBJ1-2; 9 nucleotides agree with TRBD1. Germline CDR1 reads LGHDT; CDR2 reads YNNKEL (reference sequence). Losses at the gene ends were 4 bases for V and 7 bases for J; bases not matched to a gene: 1. The CDR3 totals 12 residues. The chain's CDR3 is CASSRDRVGYTF. As DNA, the CDR3 is TGTGCCAGCAGCCGGGACAGGGTTGGCTACACCTTC.

The table lists this clonotype with many counts. The chain's CDR3 is CSAAPTRGGTGSEQFF. DNA of the CDR3: TGCAGTGCTGCCCCGACTCGGGGGGGAACCGGCTCGGAGCAGTTCTTC. This rearrangement joins TRBV20-1 to TRBJ2-1; the match to TRBD2 covers 8 bases. Germline V CDR1 and CDR2: DFQATT, SNEGSKA (reference sequence). Trimming at V came to 5 bases and at J to 10 bases, leaving 19 bases not matched to a gene. This CDR3 has 16 residues.

This clonotype was counted once. A far larger clone is off by one base, so a read error is likely. The chain couples TRBV2 to TRBJ2-1, with 12 nucleotides matching TRBD2. The CDR3 covers 15 residues. Germline V gene data show CDR1 as SNHLY and CDR2 as FYNNEI. DNA of the CDR3: TGTGCCAGCACTCCACGGACTAGCGGGAACAACGAGCAGTTCTTC. It encodes CASTPRTSGNNEQFF.

Only a few counts were recorded for this clonotype. This chain joins TRBV6-2 or TRBV6-3 and TRBJ2-5, with 7 bases that match TRBD1. Germline V gene data show CDR1 as MNHEY and CDR2 as SVGEGT. The junction had 6 bases not matched to a gene; V was cut back by 7 bases and J by 4 bases. This CDR3 comprises 13 residues. Here the CDR3 DNA reads TGTGCCAGCACCAAAGACAGGGTAGAGACCCAGTACTTC. Amino acid sequence: CASTKDRVETQYF.

This clonotype showed up many times. The chain has TRBV11-2 and TRBJ2-7; 9 positions match TRBD2. The CDR3 loop spans 16 amino acids. Unmatched junction bases numbered 7, after V lost 1 base and J lost 3 bases. Germline V gene data show CDR1 as SGHAT and CDR2 as FQNNGV. In DNA, the CDR3 is TGTGCCAGCAGCTTAGCGGGCGGGAGGGCAGACTACGAGCAGTACTTC. It specifies CASSLAGGRADYEQYF.

The table lists this clonotype with many counts. This sequence joins TRBV7-2 and TRBJ1-2; 8 bases align to TRBD1. The junction had 7 bases not matched to a gene; V was cut back by 3 bases and J by 7 bases. Germline CDR1 reads SGHTA; CDR2 reads FQGNSA. CDR3 length: 14 amino acids. Written as DNA, the CDR3 is TGTGCCAGCAGCTTGGGACAGGACTTGGTTGGCTACACCTTC. Translated: CASSLGQDLVGYTF.

On this clonotype: Possible read error: a much larger clone is one base away. The chain is built from TRBV12-3 or TRBV12-4 and TRBJ2-3, with D possibly being TRBD1 (5 bases). The J call is doubtful: the DNA matches TRBJ2-1 better. This CDR3 is 13 amino acids long. CDR3: CASSLGQDNVQFF. For the CDR3, the DNA is TGTGCCAGCAGCCTCGGCCAGGACAATGTGCAGTTCTTC.

This clonotype has a count of ten or more. The V call is TRBV12-3 or TRBV12-4, the J call TRBJ1-2, with 8 bases aligning to TRBD1. V shed 6 bases and J 3 bases; nucleotides not matched to a gene: 12. The CDR3 extends over 16 amino acids. DNA of the CDR3: TGTGCCAGCAGGCGGGACAGGATCCCCTATGACTATGGCTACACCTTC. This gives the protein CASRRDRIPYDYGYTF.

This clonotype has a count of ten or more. This rearrangement joins TRBV7-8 to TRBJ2-1; the match to TRBD2 covers 10 bases. V trimming: 5 bases; J trimming: 8 bases; junction bases outside the gene matches: 12. Germline V lookup: CDR1 SGHVS, CDR2 FQNEAQ. The CDR3 spans 16 residues. The CDR3 sequence: CASSRDTGTSVDEQFF. The CDR3 nucleotides read TGTGCCAGCAGCCGAGACACCGGGACTAGCGTCGATGAGCAGTTCTTC.

This clonotype was picked up many times. The chain links TRBV2 to TRBJ1-3, with no clear D. Germline CDR1 is SNHLY and CDR2 is FYNNEI. V was cut by 6 bases and J by 0 bases, with 12 bases left in between. The CDR3 loop spans 15 amino acids. The CDR3 region is CASSQGRLSGNTIYF. Written as DNA, the CDR3 is TGTGCCAGCAGCCAAGGACGGCTCTCTGGAAACACCATATATTTT.

This clonotype occurred a few times. The V and J genes are TRBV30 and TRBJ2-3; the D gene could be TRBD1 or TRBD2 (6 bases each). Trimming stripped 6 bases from V and 4 bases from J, with 17 bases between. Per the germline V gene, CDR1 is GTSNPN and CDR2 is SVGIG (reference sequence). The CDR3 is 14 residues long. DNA for the CDR3: TGTGCCTGTGCTTGGGGGGCAGGGGCAGATACGCAGTATTTT. Its protein product is CACAWGAGADTQYF.

This clonotype has a handful of counts. The chain is built from TRBV19 and TRBJ2-6; D is uncertain. The CDR3 covers 15 residues. Deletions cut 3 bases from V and 3 bases from J, with 9 bases between. CDR1 is LNHDA and CDR2 is SQIVND in the germline V gene (reference sequence). The CDR3 sequence is CASSIWGDGANVLTF. The CDR3, as DNA: TGTGCCAGTAGTATCTGGGGTGATGGGGCCAACGTCCTGACTTTC.

This clonotype was counted many times. This chain connects TRBV19 to TRBJ2-3, with D maybe TRBD2 (5 bases). This CDR3 comprises 14 residues. Germline lookup yields CDR1 LNHDA and CDR2 SQIVND (reference sequence). The V and J ends lost 1 base and 0 bases respectively, with 5 bases between them. Here the CDR3 reads CASSIASSTDTQYF. CDR3 in DNA: TGTGCCAGTAGTATAGCTAGCAGCACAGATACGCAGTATTTT.

This clonotype was counted at least ten times. V and J are TRBV29-1 and TRBJ2-7; no firm D call. Germline values: CDR1 SQVTM, CDR2 ANQGSEA. Trimming took 7 bases from V and 4 from J, leaving 17 bases between them. CDR3 length equals 13 residues. CDR3: CSATGSSIYEQYF. CDR3 nucleotides: TGCAGCGCAACCGGGTCGAGTATATACGAGCAGTACTTC.

The sample holds many counts of this clonotype. The rearrangement joins TRBV12-3 or TRBV12-4 to TRBJ2-2; D unclear. The CDR3 covers 14 residues. V lost 7 bases, J lost 6 bases, and 15 bases lay in between. This chain's CDR3 is CASTNRAVPGELFF. The CDR3 nucleotides are TGTGCCAGCACTAACCGGGCAGTTCCCGGGGAGCTGTTTTTT.